This TCR beta chain was sequenced in a study of regulatory T cells in long-lasting Graves disease. This clonotype has just a few counts. Time point noted: persistent/refractory GD, antithyroid drugs over 5 years with positive TRAb. Extracted PBMC RNA gave rise to the TCR library. Patients with Graves' disease were diagnosed by American Thyroid Association guidelines. The germline V and J ends were trimmed by 1 base and 4 bases, with 14 bases remaining between them. There are 15 residues in the CDR3. Germline CDR1 and CDR2: SGHNT and YENEEA. Assembly of TCR beta libraries relied on iRepertoire HTBI primers together with Arm-PCR of CDR3 regions. TCRdb redid the calling of the multiplex PCR reads with MiXCR, one entry per CDR3 protein. This table holds around 450,000 distinct CDR3 sequences, 20% to 25% found once.

The chain couples TRBV11-3 to TRBJ2-7, with D maybe TRBD1 (6 bases). This clonotype was sampled from a female donor with Graves disease. This specimen consisted of peripheral blood mononuclear cells (PBMCs), obtained when the disease was refractory, from a patient treated with antithyroid drugs. CDR3 amino acids: CASSLVTLGGYEQYF. DNA of the CDR3: TGTGCCAGCAGCTTAGTCACTCTAGGGGGTTACGAGCAGTACTTC. The full variable domain, in which reference TRBV11-3 and TRBJ2-7 provide the parts outside the CDR3, is EAGVVQSPRYKIIEKKQPVAFWCNPISGHNTLYWYLQNLGQGPELLIRYENEEAVDDSQLPKDRFSAERLKGVDSTLKIQPAELGDSAVYLCASSLVTLGGYEQYFGPGTRLTVT.